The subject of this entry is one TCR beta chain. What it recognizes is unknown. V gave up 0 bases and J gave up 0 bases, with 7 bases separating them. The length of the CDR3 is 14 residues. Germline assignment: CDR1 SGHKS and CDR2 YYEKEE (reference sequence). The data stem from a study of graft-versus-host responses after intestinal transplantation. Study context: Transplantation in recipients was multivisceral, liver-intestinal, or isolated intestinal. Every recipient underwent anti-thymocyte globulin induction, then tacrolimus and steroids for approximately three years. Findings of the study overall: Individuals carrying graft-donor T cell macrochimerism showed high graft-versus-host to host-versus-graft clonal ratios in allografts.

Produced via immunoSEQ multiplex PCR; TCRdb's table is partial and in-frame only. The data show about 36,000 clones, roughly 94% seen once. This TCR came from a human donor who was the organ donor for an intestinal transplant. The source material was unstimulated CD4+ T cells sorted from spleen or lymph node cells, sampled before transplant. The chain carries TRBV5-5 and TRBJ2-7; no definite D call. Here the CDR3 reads CASSLALGSYEQYF. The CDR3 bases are TGTGCCAGCAGCTTGGCGTTGGGCTCCTACGAGCAGTACTTC.